The T cell receptor beta chain described here comes from a study of blood T cell repertoires in COVID-19. V dropped 5 bases and J dropped 0 bases, with 10 bases sitting between them. Germline values: CDR1 SEHNR, CDR2 FQNEAQ (reference sequence). The CDR3 is 14 residues long. Assay used: immunoSEQ multiplex PCR; TCRdb lists only in-frame clones, some missing. The sample yields about 410,000 clones, 86% seen once. Material: peripheral blood. This receptor was obtained from a woman under 40 with active or convalescent COVID-19. The chain has TRBV7-9 and TRBJ2-5; D might be TRBD2 (5 bases). The CDR3 DNA reads TGTGCCAGCAGCCCGCCGGGGTACCAAGAGACCCAGTACTTC. It is translated as CASSPPGYQETQYF.